This T cell receptor (beta chain) was captured by sequencing in a study of blood T cell repertoires in COVID-19. Profiled with immunoSEQ multiplex PCR; TCRdb holds only in-frame clones, not every one. The data contain some 300,000 clones, around 90% of them singletons. This TCR was recovered from a woman between 40 and 55 years old with COVID-19, enrolled during active disease. Sequenced material: peripheral blood.

The CDR3 spells CASTNPGVSGPNIYEQYF. CDR3 DNA: TGTGCCAGCACCAACCCCGGGGTATCCGGCCCCAATATCTACGAGCAGTACTTC. The rearrangement uses TRBV28 and TRBJ2-7; weak D call: TRBD2 (5 bases). The CDR3 has 18 residues. Trimming took off 7 bases at V and 3 bases at J, with 28 bases between the two ends. Germline V gene lookup returns CDR1 MDHEN and CDR2 SYDVKM.